Following are 14 T cell receptor beta chains from one sample sequenced in a study of T cell responses to AZD1222 COVID-19 vaccine. The repertoire was sequenced with immunoSEQ multiplex PCR; TCRdb's copy has only in-frame clones and lacks some. This table has around 130,000 clones, around 89% appearing once. This material consisted of peripheral blood, taken on day 0 of AZD1222 vaccination. All receptors derive from an adult in good health.

The rearrangement joins TRBV2 to TRBJ2-5, with D possibly TRBD1 on 6 matching bases. V was clipped by 6 bases and J by 2 bases, with 7 bases between them. The CDR3 consists of 12 residues. Germline V gives CDR1 SNHLY, CDR2 FYNNEI. Written as DNA, the CDR3 is TGTGCCAGCAGGAGGGGGCAAGAGACCCAGTACTTC. Its protein product is CASRRGQETQYF.

The V call is TRBV7-2, the J call TRBJ1-6, with D uncertain. The CDR3 is 15 residues long. Germline V gene sequence: CDR1 SGHTA, CDR2 FQGNSA. Between the trimmed V and J ends, which lost 3 bases and 7 bases, there was a span of 13 bases. The CDR3 region is CASSFLMTLNSPLHF. The CDR3 bases are TGTGCCAGCAGCTTCTTGATGACACTCAATTCACCCCTCCACTTT.

V gene TRBV5-6 combines with J gene TRBJ2-4, with a tentative D call TRBD1 (6 bases). V lost 5 bases and J 1 base, leaving 16 bases between the germline ends. Germline V lookup: CDR1 SGHDT, CDR2 YYEEEE. The CDR3 extends over 16 amino acids. The CDR3 bases are TGTGCCAGCAGAACCTACAGGGTGGATGCCAAAAACATTCAGTACTTC. It codes for CASRTYRVDAKNIQYF. The full variable domain, rest sourced from reference TRBV5-6 and TRBJ2-4, is DAGVTQSPTHLIKTRGQQVTLRCSPKSGHDTVSWYQQALGQGPQFIFQYYEEEERQRGNFPDRFSGHQFPNYSSELNVNALLLGDSALYLCASRTYRVDAKNIQYFGAGTRLSVL.

The CDR3 coding sequence is TGTGCCAGCACCCGGGGGCTTGGAAACACCATATATTTT. It specifies CASTRGLGNTIYF. V and J are TRBV2 and TRBJ1-3; maybe TRBD1 (6 bases). V was trimmed by 7 bases and J by 3 bases, leaving 10 bases between them. CDR3 length: 13 residues. Germline V gene lookup returns CDR1 SNHLY and CDR2 FYNNEI.

The chain combines TRBV12-3 or TRBV12-4 with TRBJ1-5, with D possibly matching TRBD1 (5 bases). Between the trimmed V and J ends, which lost 4 bases and 2 bases, there was a span of 6 bases. This CDR3 comprises 13 residues. CDR3 nucleotide sequence: TGTGCCAGCAGTTGGGGCGGCAATCAGCCCCAGCATTTT. This gives the protein CASSWGGNQPQHF.

This clone was recorded once. This rearrangement joins TRBV5-6 to TRBJ1-5; D remains ambiguous. This CDR3 contains 14 residues. Germline V lookup: CDR1 SGHDT, CDR2 YYEEEE. V lost 3 bases, J lost 3 bases, and 10 bases lay in between. The CDR3 here is CASSSGTPNQPQHF. The CDR3 bases are TGTGCCAGCAGCTCTGGAACGCCCAATCAGCCCCAGCATTTT.

The rearrangement uses TRBV6-2 or TRBV6-3 and TRBJ1-2; D not certain. CDR1 is MNHEY and CDR2 is SVGEGT in the germline V gene. The germline V and J ends were trimmed by 4 bases and 5 bases, with 11 bases remaining between them. The CDR3 is made up of 13 amino acids. The CDR3 nucleotides are TGTGCCAGCAGTTCCGGGTCCTCTTATGGCTACACCTTC. Translating gives CASSSGSSYGYTF.

This chain connects TRBV5-6 to TRBJ2-2; a weak D match, TRBD1 (5 bases). The V end was cut by 1 base, the J end by 2 bases, with 12 bases between. This CDR3 region has 16 residues. Germline V lookup: CDR1 SGHDT, CDR2 YYEEEE. In DNA form, the CDR3 reads TGTGCCAGCAGCTTGAGTGGGGCCCGCAACACCGGGGAGCTGTTTTTT. This encodes CASSLSGARNTGELFF.

V usage is TRBV7-2 and J usage is TRBJ2-2; 7 bases line up with TRBD1. The J segment lost 5 bases and the V segment lost 1 base, leaving 7 bases of the junction unmatched. CDR3 length: 16 residues. From germline, CDR1 is SGHTA and CDR2 FQGNSA. The CDR3 DNA sequence: TGTGCCAGCAGCTTAGTAGGGGGCGCTGTTACCGGGGAGCTGTTTTTT. Protein sequence: CASSLVGGAVTGELFF.

This sequence joins TRBV28 and TRBJ1-2, with unresolved D. The CDR3 consists of 12 residues. The germline V and J ends were trimmed by 2 bases and 3 bases, with 4 bases remaining between them. In germline, CDR1 is MDHEN, CDR2 SYDVKM. CDR3 bases: TGTGCCAGCAGTTTACAGGACTATGGCTACACCTTC. It encodes CASSLQDYGYTF.

The J gene is TRBJ1-1, the V gene TRBV2; perhaps TRBD1 as D (5 bases). Germline V gene data show CDR1 as SNHLY and CDR2 as FYNNEI. The CDR3 is 13 amino acids. The V gene lost 5 bases and the J gene lost 4 bases, with 11 bases spanning the gap. The CDR3 spells CASSIRVSTEAFF. The CDR3 region has the DNA TGTGCCAGCAGTATCAGGGTTTCCACTGAAGCTTTCTTT.

This chain connects TRBV28 to TRBJ2-6; perhaps D is TRBD1 or TRBD2 (5 bases each). Germline CDR1 is MDHEN and CDR2 is SYDVKM. The CDR3 contains 17 residues. Trimming shortened V by 5 bases and J by 2 bases, and 16 bases separated the two germline ends. CDR3 sequence: CASSEGQGVPGANVLTF. Written as DNA, the CDR3 is TGTGCCAGCAGTGAGGGGCAGGGAGTCCCTGGGGCCAACGTCCTGACTTTC.

The rearrangement joins TRBV10-2 to TRBJ1-2; D unclear. V dropped 2 bases and J dropped 2 bases, with 3 bases sitting between them. From germline, CDR1 is WSHSY and CDR2 SAAADI. The CDR3 is made up of 12 amino acids. The CDR3 spells CASSEGNYGYTF. The CDR3, as DNA: TGCGCCAGCAGTGAGGGGAACTATGGCTACACCTTC.

V is TRBV5-1 and J is TRBJ1-2; 7 bases fit TRBD1. CDR1 is SGHRS, CDR2 YFSETQ, per germline. The ends lost 3 bases at V and 2 bases at J; junction bases unmatched: 1. The CDR3 runs to 13 residues. The CDR3 here is CASSWGQNYGYTF. CDR3 nucleotide sequence: TGCGCCAGCAGCTGGGGACAGAACTATGGCTACACCTTC.